A selection of T cell receptor beta chains follows, all from one sample in a study of blood T cell repertoires in COVID-19. Using immunoSEQ multiplex PCR, the repertoire was profiled, and TCRdb retains in-frame clones only, with some absent. The top ten hold 10% to 15% of the sample, which has about 100,000 clones, approximately 80% seen once. The sample comprised peripheral blood. These receptor sequences come from a man aged 50-60 years with active or convalescent COVID-19. The CDR3 runs from the conserved cysteine through the conserved F or W. Fields, in order: J gene, clone size, V gene, D gene, CDR3 DNA, CDR3 protein. The D gene is left open where the match is weak. Some rows have no size entry. The others give once, few or many, or a class for an expanded clone.

j_call: TRBJ2-7; clone_size: NA; v_call: TRBV4-1; d_call: TRBD2; cdr3_nt: TGCGCCAGCAGCCAAGGAAGTAGGGGACTAGCGGGAGTCCCCTACGAGCAGTACTTC; cdr3_aa: CASSQGSRGLAGVPYEQYF
j_call: TRBJ2-3; clone_size: NA; v_call: TRBV5-1; d_call: NA; cdr3_nt: TGCGCCAGCAGCGGAGGATCTAGCACAGATACGCAGTATTTT; cdr3_aa: CASSGGSSTDTQYF
j_call: TRBJ2-7; clone_size: many; v_call: TRBV3-1/TRBV3-2; d_call: NA; cdr3_nt: TGTGCCAGCAGCCAAGATATGGGCAACTCCTACGAGCAGTACTTC; cdr3_aa: CASSQDMGNSYEQYF
j_call: TRBJ1-2; clone_size: NA; v_call: TRBV2; d_call: TRBD1; cdr3_nt: TGTGCCAGCAGGAGGGACAGCCCCAACTATGGCTACACCTTC; cdr3_aa: CASRRDSPNYGYTF
j_call: TRBJ2-1; clone_size: NA; v_call: TRBV5-8; d_call: TRBD2; cdr3_nt: TGTGCCAGCAGCTTAAGTCTAGCGGGAGGAGGTGAGCAGTTCTTC; cdr3_aa: CASSLSLAGGGEQFF
j_call: TRBJ2-5; clone_size: once; v_call: TRBV27; d_call: TRBD2; cdr3_nt: TGTGCCAGCAGTTTATGGGCTAGCGGGAGAGGGGAGACCCAGTACTTC; cdr3_aa: CASSLWASGRGETQYF
j_call: TRBJ2-3; clone_size: NA; v_call: TRBV29-1; d_call: TRBD2; cdr3_nt: TGCAGCGCGACTAGCGGGACCACAGATACGCAGTATTTT; cdr3_aa: CSATSGTTDTQYF
j_call: TRBJ1-1; clone_size: NA; v_call: TRBV2; d_call: NA; cdr3_nt: TGTGCCAGCAGTCCCCGGGAGACCTTGAACACTGAAGCTTTCTTT; cdr3_aa: CASSPRETLNTEAFF
j_call: TRBJ1-1; clone_size: NA; v_call: TRBV2; d_call: NA; cdr3_nt: TGTGCCAGCAGTGGAAACATGAACACTGAAGCTTTCTTT; cdr3_aa: CASSGNMNTEAFF
j_call: TRBJ2-1; clone_size: few; v_call: TRBV9; d_call: TRBD2; cdr3_nt: TGTGCCAGCAGCGCGGGACTAGCGGGAGGTGAGCAGTTCTTC; cdr3_aa: CASSAGLAGGEQFF
j_call: TRBJ1-4; clone_size: NA; v_call: TRBV3-1/TRBV3-2; d_call: NA; cdr3_nt: TGTGCCAGCACCAGGGGCGATCACGCAACTAATGAAAAACTGTTTTTT; cdr3_aa: CASTRGDHATNEKLFF
j_call: TRBJ1-4; clone_size: NA; v_call: TRBV3-1/TRBV3-2; d_call: NA; cdr3_nt: TGTGCCAGCAGCCAACAGGGATGGGTTAATGAAAAACTGTTTTTT; cdr3_aa: CASSQQGWVNEKLFF
j_call: TRBJ2-1; clone_size: NA; v_call: TRBV5-1; d_call: TRBD2; cdr3_nt: TGCGCCAGCAGCCAGCAGGGACTAGATTCCAATGAGCAGTTCTTC; cdr3_aa: CASSQQGLDSNEQFF